The rows below give T cell receptor beta chains drawn from one sample of a study of blood T cells in healthy people across ages. TCRdb reprocessed the 5' RACE reads via MiXCR and lists one record per CDR3 protein. The sample includes 800,000 to 950,000 distinct CDR3 sequences, roughly 48% of them seen just once. The material sequenced was blood. Every receptor here comes from a man in his thirties or forties in good health. The CDR3 runs from the conserved cysteine through the conserved F or W. The D gene is left open where the match is weak. Clone size, where shown, is once, few, many, or a class for clones that have expanded.

V: TRBV20-1; D: .; J: TRBJ2-5; size: .; DNA: TGCAGTGCCACGTTAAGTCAAGAGACCCGGTACTTC; CDR3: CSATLSQETRYF
V: TRBV28; D: .; J: TRBJ1-2; size: .; DNA: TGTGCCAGCACCGTACGGAACAGGGCATATGGCTACACCTTC; CDR3: CASTVRNRAYGYTF
V: TRBV13; D: .; J: TRBJ2-3; size: once; DNA: TGTGCCAGCCCCGGAGCCTCCGGACTACTCACAGATACGCAGTATTTT; CDR3: CASPGASGLLTDTQYF
V: TRBV10-3; D: .; J: TRBJ2-7; size: .; DNA: TGTGCCATCAGTGATATTGAATCCTACGAGCAGTACTTC; CDR3: CAISDIESYEQYF
V: TRBV12-3/TRBV12-4; D: .; J: TRBJ2-7; size: .; DNA: TGTGCCAGCAGTTTACCCCTAGGGGGGAGCTCCTACGAGCAGTACTTC; CDR3: CASSLPLGGSSYEQYF
V: TRBV5-6; D: .; J: TRBJ2-7; size: .; DNA: TGTGCCAGCAGCTTGGACGTGGGGGCCTATGAGCAGTACTTC; CDR3: CASSLDVGAYEQYF
V: TRBV5-1; D: .; J: TRBJ2-3; size: .; DNA: TGCGCCAGCAGCGCAGGAGGCGCTAGCACAGATACGCAGTATTTT; CDR3: CASSAGGASTDTQYF
V: TRBV5-1; D: .; J: TRBJ2-1; size: .; DNA: TGCGCCAGCAGCTTGGCGTGGGGAGCCGGGGATGAGCAGTTCTTC; CDR3: CASSLAWGAGDEQFF
V: TRBV27; D: .; J: TRBJ1-1; size: .; DNA: TGTGCCAGCAGCCCAGGAGGGTCCACTGAAGCTTTCTTT; CDR3: CASSPGGSTEAFF
V: TRBV6-5; D: .; J: TRBJ2-7; size: .; DNA: TGTGCCAGCATGGGGAGCACCGCCGCTTACGAGCAGTACTTC; CDR3: CASMGSTAAYEQYF
V: TRBV7-2; D: .; J: TRBJ1-2; size: .; DNA: TGTGCCAGCAGCTTACCAGGGGTTCGGGGCTACACCTTC; CDR3: CASSLPGVRGYTF
V: TRBV20-1; D: TRBD1; J: TRBJ1-5; size: .; DNA: TGCAGTGCTTCGAAACAATTGACAGGGAATCAGCCCCAGCATTTT; CDR3: CSASKQLTGNQPQHF
V: TRBV5-4; D: TRBD2; J: TRBJ2-2; size: .; DNA: TGTGCCAGCAGCTTAACGGCGGGGGGGCAATGGACCGGGGAGCTGTTTTTT; CDR3: CASSLTAGGQWTGELFF
V: TRBV7-2; D: .; J: TRBJ2-3; size: .; DNA: TGTGCCAGCAGCTCGTGGACTGGTTCTAGCACAGATACGCAGTATTTT; CDR3: CASSSWTGSSTDTQYF
V: TRBV4-1; D: .; J: TRBJ1-1; size: few; DNA: TGCGCCAGCAGCCAAGAAGGTGGGCAGCGGAACACTGAAGCTTTCTTT; CDR3: CASSQEGGQRNTEAFF
V: TRBV5-6; D: .; J: TRBJ1-1; size: .; DNA: TGTGCCAGCAGTACAACAGGATTGGCTTTCTTT; CDR3: CASSTTGLAFF
V: TRBV6-2/TRBV6-3; D: .; J: TRBJ1-5; size: .; DNA: TGTGCCGGCAGTTACGTGGGGAATCAGCCCCAGCATTTT; CDR3: CAGSYVGNQPQHF
V: TRBV28; D: TRBD1; J: TRBJ2-3; size: few; DNA: TGTGCCAGCAGTCCCTCGACAGGGGGATCAGATACGCAGTATTTT; CDR3: CASSPSTGGSDTQYF
V: TRBV20-1; D: .; J: TRBJ2-5; size: few; DNA: TGCAGTGCCCTAGGGCCTCAAGAGACCCAGTACTTC; CDR3: CSALGPQETQYF
V: TRBV7-9; D: .; J: TRBJ1-3; size: .; DNA: TGTGCCAGCAGCTTTAAAACAGGACTCTCTGGAAACACCATATATTTT; CDR3: CASSFKTGLSGNTIYF
V: TRBV12-3/TRBV12-4; D: .; J: TRBJ2-3; size: once; DNA: TGTGCCGGCAGTCTAAACGGGTATACGCAGTATTTT; CDR3: CAGSLNGYTQYF
V: TRBV11-2; D: .; J: TRBJ1-1; size: few; DNA: TGTGCCAGCAGCTTAGGCTGGATGAACACTGAAGCTTTCTTT; CDR3: CASSLGWMNTEAFF
V: TRBV6-5; D: .; J: TRBJ1-2; size: .; DNA: TGTGCCAGCAGTTACTCGGGGAAAAGTAACTATGGCTACACCTTC; CDR3: CASSYSGKSNYGYTF
V: TRBV9; D: TRBD1; J: TRBJ2-3; size: many; DNA: TGTGCCAGCAGCGTCACAGGGGACCCCCTCACAGATACGCAGTATTTT; CDR3: CASSVTGDPLTDTQYF
V: TRBV7-6; D: .; J: TRBJ2-3; size: .; DNA: TGTGCCAGCAGCTTAGCAAGGCAGGGGTTCACAGATACGCAGTATTTT; CDR3: CASSLARQGFTDTQYF
V: TRBV4-2; D: .; J: TRBJ2-3; size: .; DNA: TGTGCCAGCAGCCAAGTGGGGGAGGCAGATACGCAGTATTTT; CDR3: CASSQVGEADTQYF
V: TRBV6-2/TRBV6-3; D: .; J: TRBJ1-5; size: .; DNA: TGTGCCAGCAGTTACTTCGGGACCCTCATAAAGGATCAGCCCCAGCATTTT; CDR3: CASSYFGTLIKDQPQHF
V: TRBV4-1; D: TRBD2; J: TRBJ2-1; size: .; DNA: TGCGCCAGCAGCCTCATAGGACTAGATCAGGGCGTGTTCTTC; CDR3: CASSLIGLDQGVFF
V: TRBV6-1; D: .; J: TRBJ2-6; size: once; DNA: TGTGCCAGCAGTGGGACCTTCCGGGACTCTAGCTCTGGGGCCAACGTCCTGACTTTC; CDR3: CASSGTFRDSSSGANVLTF
V: TRBV10-3; D: .; J: TRBJ1-6; size: .; DNA: TGTGCCATCAGTGAGTCAAGGGGAGGGTCACCCCTCCACTTT; CDR3: CAISESRGGSPLHF
V: TRBV3-1; D: .; J: TRBJ1-5; size: few; DNA: TGTGCCAGCAGCCCTGGTCGACAGTACAATCAGCCCCAGCATTTT; CDR3: CASSPGRQYNQPQHF
V: TRBV12-3/TRBV12-4; D: .; J: TRBJ2-2; size: .; DNA: TGTGCCAGCTTCGGACAGATGACGAACACCGGGGAGCTGTTTTTT; CDR3: CASFGQMTNTGELFF
V: TRBV5-1; D: .; J: TRBJ2-1; size: .; DNA: TGCGCCAGCAGCTCCGGGTCCTTGGGTGAGCAGTTCTTC; CDR3: CASSSGSLGEQFF
V: TRBV7-8; D: .; J: TRBJ1-1; size: .; DNA: TGTGCCAGCAGCAAGAGGCCCTTGAACCCTGAAGCTTTCTTT; CDR3: CASSKRPLNPEAFF
V: TRBV4-1; D: .; J: TRBJ1-1; size: .; DNA: TGCGCCAGCAGCCAACTGGGGTTGGTCGCTGAAGCTTTCTTT; CDR3: CASSQLGLVAEAFF
V: TRBV6-2/TRBV6-3; D: .; J: TRBJ2-3; size: few; DNA: TGTGCCAGCAGTTATCGGGTAGCAACAGATACGCAGTATTTT; CDR3: CASSYRVATDTQYF
V: TRBV6-5; D: .; J: TRBJ2-3; size: once; DNA: TGTGCCAGCAGTTCCATGACAGAGCTAGCGTCTAGCACAGATACGCAGTATTTT; CDR3: CASSSMTELASSTDTQYF
V: TRBV4-3; D: .; J: TRBJ2-3; size: .; DNA: TGCGCCAGCAGCCAAGATTGGGGGGGGCCGTCTGATACGCAGTATTTT; CDR3: CASSQDWGGPSDTQYF
V: TRBV11-1; D: .; J: TRBJ2-7; size: .; DNA: TGTGCCAGCAGCCCCCGGGACCACTCCTACGAGCAGTACTTC; CDR3: CASSPRDHSYEQYF
V: TRBV12-3/TRBV12-4; D: .; J: TRBJ1-5; size: .; DNA: TGTGCCAGCAGTGGCGGACTTTATAGCAATCAGCCCCAGCATTTT; CDR3: CASSGGLYSNQPQHF
V: TRBV25-1; D: .; J: TRBJ1-6; size: .; DNA: TGTGCCAGCAGTCTTGCAGATAATTCACCCCTCCACTTT; CDR3: CASSLADNSPLHF
V: TRBV28; D: .; J: TRBJ1-1; size: few; DNA: TGTGCCAGCAGAACAGGGTCCTGGAACACTGAAGCTTTCTTT; CDR3: CASRTGSWNTEAFF
V: TRBV29-1; D: .; J: TRBJ1-2; size: .; DNA: TGCAGCGTTGAAGAGGGGAGCGGCTATGGCTACACCTTC; CDR3: CSVEEGSGYGYTF
V: TRBV6-1; D: TRBD2; J: TRBJ2-3; size: .; DNA: TGTGCCAGCAGTGAACACGGGGGGGACCCAGATACGCAGTATTTT; CDR3: CASSEHGGDPDTQYF
V: TRBV6-1; D: .; J: TRBJ2-1; size: .; DNA: TGTGCCAGCAGTGGAGGGCTAGAATCCGAGCAGTTCTTC; CDR3: CASSGGLESEQFF
V: TRBV12-3/TRBV12-4; D: .; J: TRBJ2-1; size: .; DNA: TGTGCCAGCAGTGCCAGTCGACTCTACAATGAGCAGTTCTTC; CDR3: CASSASRLYNEQFF
V: TRBV3-1; D: .; J: TRBJ2-5; size: few; DNA: TGTGCCAGCAGCCAGGGGTTGGCGGAGAGCCAAGAGACCCAGTACTTC; CDR3: CASSQGLAESQETQYF
V: TRBV4-3; D: TRBD1; J: TRBJ2-5; size: few; DNA: TGCGCCAGCAGCCGAGCGACAGGGGGCGCTGAGCAGTACTTC; CDR3: CASSRATGGAEQYF
V: TRBV7-2; D: .; J: TRBJ1-1; size: few; DNA: TGTGCCACCAGTCCCGGCCGGAACACTGAAGCTTTCTTT; CDR3: CATSPGRNTEAFF
V: TRBV7-2; D: .; J: TRBJ1-5; size: .; DNA: TGTGCCAGCAGCTATCACGCCCCCTATCAGCCCCAGCATTTT; CDR3: CASSYHAPYQPQHF
V: TRBV12-3/TRBV12-4; D: .; J: TRBJ2-4; size: .; DNA: TGTGCCAGCAGTTTAGACTCCTCGCCGGCCAAAAACATTCAGTACTTC; CDR3: CASSLDSSPAKNIQYF
V: TRBV7-2; D: .; J: TRBJ2-3; size: .; DNA: TGTGCCAGCAGCTTAGGCCTCGAGCGCACAGATACGCAGTATTTT; CDR3: CASSLGLERTDTQYF
V: TRBV7-9; D: .; J: TRBJ2-4; size: many; DNA: TGTGCCAGCAGCTTTATTAGCGGTATTCGAGTCTTAGCCAAAAACATTCAGTACTTC; CDR3: CASSFISGIRVLAKNIQYF
V: TRBV28; D: .; J: TRBJ2-7; size: .; DNA: TGTGCCAGCACTATCGGACGGTCCTACGAGCAGTACTTC; CDR3: CASTIGRSYEQYF
V: TRBV10-2; D: .; J: TRBJ1-2; size: .; DNA: TGCGCCAGCAGTGAGCAGGGAAGGGGTGACTATGGCTACACCTTC; CDR3: CASSEQGRGDYGYTF